The present TCR beta chain was sequenced within a study of blood T cell repertoires in COVID-19. The overall study: Samples came from the United States, Italy and Spain, spanning acute and convalescent COVID-19.

Clones were sequenced by immunoSEQ multiplex PCR, and TCRdb holds only the in-frame ones, with some missing. In the table there are 250,000 to 350,000 clones, about nine tenths of which are singletons. V lost 5 bases, J lost 7 bases, and 9 bases lay in between. The germline V gene encodes CDR1 MDHEN and CDR2 SYDVKM. The CDR3 extends over 12 amino acids. This chain connects TRBV28 to TRBJ2-1; no clear D gene. This TCR was sampled from a woman aged 25 to 39 with COVID-19, enrolled during active disease. What was sequenced was peripheral blood. Here the CDR3 reads CASSPSGNEQFF. The CDR3 bases are TGTGCCAGCAGTCCCTCCGGTAATGAGCAGTTCTTC. The full variable domain, its missing parts supplied by reference TRBV28 and TRBJ2-1, is DVKVTQSSRYLVKRTGEKVFLECVQDMDHENMFWYRQDPGLGLRLIYFSYDVKMKEKGDIPEGYSVSREKKERFSLILESASTNQTSMYLCASSPSGNEQFFGPGTRLTVL.